The 24 T cell receptor beta chains below come from one sample, sequenced in a study of shared clonotypes between healthy human individuals. Data came from immunoSEQ multiplex PCR; TCRdb stores just in-frame clones and leaves some out. The table records 650,000 to 800,000 clones, approximately 72% of them present only once. Sequenced material: memory CD4+ T cells sorted from blood. Subset indicated: CD45RA-negative fraction. The receptors were sampled from a woman younger than 45 in good health.

The chain joins TRBV6-5 to TRBJ2-7, with D possibly matching TRBD2 (5 bases). Germline-derived CDR1 and CDR2 are MNHEY and SVGAGI. This CDR3 is 13 amino acids long. V lost 6 bases to trimming and J lost 5 bases, with 14 bases between them. The CDR3 nucleotides read TGTGCCAGCAGAGGAGGACTGGGCCACGAGCAGTACTTC. Its protein is CASRGGLGHEQYF.

About this clone itself: A far larger clone is just one base off, so this is likely a read error. V and J are TRBV10-3 and TRBJ1-5; the D gene is possibly TRBD1 (5 bases). V dropped 4 bases and J dropped 4 bases, with 5 bases sitting between them. This CDR3 region has 12 residues. CDR1 is ENHRY and CDR2 is SYGVKD in the germline V gene. The CDR3 here is CAISGGNQPQHF. The CDR3 bases are TGTGCCATCAGTGGGGGGAATCAGCCCCAGCATTTT.

J is TRBJ1-5 and V is TRBV19, with D uncertain. Trimming stripped 4 bases from V and 0 bases from J, with 13 bases between. The CDR3 runs to 16 residues. Germline V gives CDR1 LNHDA, CDR2 SQIVND (reference sequence). CDR3 in DNA: TGTGCCAGTAGTAATTGGCCAGGAGATAGCAATCAGCCCCAGCATTTT. Translation: CASSNWPGDSNQPQHF.

The V call is TRBV5-4, the J call TRBJ2-3; 9 bases line up with TRBD2. V lost 4 bases, J lost 4 bases, and 13 bases stayed unmatched. The CDR3 sequence is 17 residues long. In germline, CDR1 is SGHNT, CDR2 YYREEE (reference sequence). Written as DNA, the CDR3 is TGTGCCAGCAGCAGGATGGGGGTAGCGGGAGCTTCAGATACGCAGTATTTT. Translating gives CASSRMGVAGASDTQYF.

With respect to this clone: This may come from a read error, since a much larger clone is one base off. The identical CDR3 is also encoded by other nucleotide sequences in the sample. The J gene is TRBJ2-1, the V gene TRBV7-3; a weak D match, TRBD2 (5 bases). V was pared by 2 bases and J by 0 bases, with 8 bases between. Germline V gives CDR1 SGHTA, CDR2 FQGTGA. The CDR3 has 15 amino acids. CDR3 loop: CASSLAGSSYNEQFF. CDR3 nucleotide sequence: TGTGCCAGCAGCTTAGCGGGCAGCTCCTACAATGAGCAGTTCTTC.

The J gene is TRBJ2-7, the V gene TRBV10-3; unclear D gene. The CDR3 is made up of 11 amino acids. The germline V and J ends were trimmed by 4 bases and 3 bases, with 4 bases remaining between them. Germline V lookup: CDR1 ENHRY, CDR2 SYGVKD. CDR3 sequence: CAISVRYEQYF. The DNA for the CDR3 is TGTGCCATCAGTGTACGCTACGAGCAGTACTTC.

This clone appeared a few times. The chain couples TRBV7-9 to TRBJ2-3; TRBD2 matches 12 bases. This CDR3 spans 16 amino acids. CDR1 SEHNR and CDR2 FQNEAQ come from the germline V gene (reference sequence). With V trimmed by 7 bases and J by 2 bases, 7 bases remained unmatched. The CDR3 DNA is TGTGCCAGCACCACAGGACTAGCGGGGCACACAGATACGCAGTATTTT. This sequence encodes CASTTGLAGHTDTQYF.

In its sample, this clone was seen a few times. The chain has TRBV30 and TRBJ1-1; weak D call: TRBD1 (5 bases). The V end lost 1 base, the J end lost 1 base, and 10 bases lay between the germline ends. Germline lookup yields CDR1 GTSNPN and CDR2 SVGIG (reference sequence). The CDR3 runs 14 residues. The DNA of the CDR3 is TGTGCCTGGAGTGGGGGACGGTGGAACACTGAAGCTTTCTTT. The encoded protein is CAWSGGRWNTEAFF.

The V gene is TRBV5-6, the J gene TRBJ2-1; the match to TRBD2 covers 12 bases. The V gene's germline CDR1 is SGHDT and CDR2 YYEEEE. The V segment lost 2 bases and the J segment 4 bases; nucleotides outside the gene matches: 4. This CDR3 has 16 residues. CDR3 nucleotides: TGTGCCAGCAGCTTTGGACTAGCGGGAAGATACAATGAGCAGTTCTTC. It translates to CASSFGLAGRYNEQFF.

Here the CDR3 DNA reads TGTGCCAGCAGGGACCCAAATCAGCCCCAGCATTTT. Translation gives CASRDPNQPQHF. This sequence joins TRBV28 and TRBJ1-5, with no clear D. Trimming left V 6 bases short and J 4 bases short, with 7 bases between. CDR3 length: 12 residues. Germline V gene sequence: CDR1 MDHEN, CDR2 SYDVKM.

As regards this clone: The same CDR3 can be traced to other DNA sequences in this sample. This chain uses TRBV28 with TRBJ1-1; 7 bases fit TRBD1. Trimming took 3 bases from V and 0 from J; bases not matched to a gene: 4. The CDR3 consists of 15 residues. Germline assignment: CDR1 MDHEN and CDR2 SYDVKM. This CDR3 reads CASSFPGQLNTEAFF. The CDR3 DNA reads TGTGCCAGCAGTTTCCCGGGACAGTTGAACACTGAAGCTTTCTTT.

This chain uses TRBV7-9 with TRBJ2-1, with TRBD2 as a possible D gene (6 bases). Trimming took 1 base from V and 6 from J, leaving 19 bases between them. CDR3 size: 17 residues. Germline lookup yields CDR1 SEHNR and CDR2 FQNEAQ (reference sequence). The CDR3 here is CASSLEAGGVWINEQFF. CDR3 coding DNA: TGTGCCAGCAGCTTAGAAGCCGGCGGGGTGTGGATCAATGAGCAGTTCTTC.

The chain is built from TRBV19 and TRBJ2-1; D might be TRBD1 (5 bases). The CDR3 sequence is 13 residues long. Trimming removed 5 bases at V and 9 bases at J, with 14 bases between. The germline gives CDR1 LNHDA, CDR2 SQIVND (reference sequence). CDR3 in amino acids: CASSLHSQGEQFF. The CDR3 DNA reads TGTGCCAGTAGTCTCCACTCCCAGGGTGAGCAGTTCTTC.

This clone has only a few counts. This chain joins TRBV11-3 and TRBJ2-1; 9 positions match TRBD1. The CDR3 totals 16 residues. Unmatched junction bases numbered 12, after V lost 5 bases and J lost 7 bases. Looked up from germline, CDR1 is SGHNT and CDR2 is YENEEA. CDR3 DNA sequence: TGTGCCAGCAGCAGGGGACAGGGCACTACTAGGAATGAGCAGTTCTTC. This encodes CASSRGQGTTRNEQFF. Full variable domain (rest looked up from reference TRBV11-3 and TRBJ2-1): EAGVVQSPRYKIIEKKQPVAFWCNPISGHNTLYWYLQNLGQGPELLIRYENEEAVDDSQLPKDRFSAERLKGVDSTLKIQPAELGDSAVYLCASSRGQGTTRNEQFFGPGTRLTVL.

The V and J genes are TRBV7-2 and TRBJ2-1; D assignment may be TRBD1 or TRBD2 (5 bases each). CDR1 SGHTA and CDR2 FQGNSA come from the germline V gene. The V end lost 6 bases, the J end lost 7 bases, and 13 bases lay between the germline ends. The CDR3 length is 13 residues. CDR3 in DNA: TGTGCCAGCAGAACCGGGACCAAAAATGAGCAGTTCTTC. Translating gives CASRTGTKNEQFF.

This clone was counted once. This sequence joins TRBV5-4 and TRBJ2-3; TRBD2 matches 7 bases. The CDR3 spans 15 residues. The trim removed 4 bases at V and 5 bases at J, leaving 10 bases unmatched. Germline loops: CDR1 SGHNT, CDR2 YYREEE (reference sequence). The CDR3 protein is CASSRGAGVGDTQYF. The CDR3 DNA reads as TGTGCCAGCAGCCGGGGTGCGGGAGTTGGAGATACGCAGTATTTT.

This clone was recorded at least ten times. The CDR3 region has the DNA TGCGCCAGCAGCCAAGATCGGCGCTCTCGGCGGGAGAGCTCCTACAATGAGCAGTTCTTC. Translating gives CASSQDRRSRRESSYNEQFF. The chain employs TRBV4-1 and TRBJ2-1; 7 bases match TRBD2. Germline trimming cut 0 bases from V and 0 bases from J; bases unmatched to any gene: 14. CDR3 length equals 20 residues. Germline V gene sequence: CDR1 MGHRA, CDR2 YSYEKL.

V is TRBV4-1 and J is TRBJ2-1, with 9 bases identical to TRBD2. The germline CDR1 and CDR2 sequences are MGHRA and YSYEKL. V shed 4 bases, J shed 2 bases, and the junction held 6 bases outside the gene matches. The CDR3 spans 16 residues. The CDR3 protein is CASSLMAGGTYNEQFF. For the CDR3, the DNA is TGCGCCAGCAGCCTCATGGCGGGAGGGACCTACAATGAGCAGTTCTTC.

CDR3 DNA: TGTGCCAGCAGCCGATCAGGGCCCGGGGAGCTGTTTTTT. This sequence encodes CASSRSGPGELFF. J is TRBJ2-2 and V is TRBV9, with D perhaps matching TRBD1 (5 bases). The germline V gene encodes CDR1 SGDLS and CDR2 YYNGEE. Trimming took 4 bases from V and 6 from J, leaving 10 bases between them. CDR3 length: 13 residues.

The chain carries TRBV19 and TRBJ2-5; 8 bases are a match to TRBD2. The germline CDR1 and CDR2 sequences are LNHDA and SQIVND (reference sequence). The CDR3 is 12 residues long. J gave up 7 bases and V 6 bases, and 4 bases lay outside the gene matches. The chain's CDR3 is CASSGRGGTQYF. In nucleotides, the CDR3 is TGTGCCAGTAGCGGGAGGGGGGGGACCCAGTACTTC.

This rearrangement joins TRBV30 to TRBJ1-5; D is possibly TRBD1 (5 bases). This CDR3 is 18 amino acids long. Germline values: CDR1 GTSNPN, CDR2 SVGIG (reference sequence). V lost 1 base and J lost 0, with 19 bases in between. CDR3 region: CAWSASGTAIYSNQPQHF. The CDR3, as DNA: TGTGCCTGGAGTGCCTCCGGGACGGCGATCTATAGCAATCAGCCCCAGCATTTT.

This rearrangement joins TRBV11-2 to TRBJ1-3; a possible D gene is TRBD1 (6 bases). The CDR3 runs to 15 residues. Germline V gene lookup returns CDR1 SGHAT and CDR2 FQNNGV. Trimming cost V 5 bases and J 0 bases, with 11 bases left between them. The CDR3 loop is CASSLVQGSGNTIYF. The CDR3, as DNA: TGTGCCAGCAGCCTAGTACAGGGCTCTGGAAACACCATATATTTT.

The chain uses TRBV9 and TRBJ1-2; D not certain. V lost 3 bases to trimming and J lost 0 bases, with 0 bases between them. Looked up from germline, CDR1 is SGDLS and CDR2 is YYNGEE. The CDR3 runs to 11 residues. CDR3: CASSANYGYTF. DNA for the CDR3: TGTGCCAGCAGCGCTAACTATGGCTACACCTTC.

The V and J genes are TRBV28 and TRBJ1-2, with TRBD1 matching over 8 bases. CDR1 and CDR2 from the germline V gene are MDHEN and SYDVKM. The CDR3 has 15 amino acids. Trimming took 4 bases from V and 4 from J; bases not matched to a gene: 8. The CDR3 here is CASSSGTGSVYGYTF. DNA of the CDR3: TGTGCCAGCAGTTCGGGGACAGGCTCTGTCTATGGCTACACCTTC.